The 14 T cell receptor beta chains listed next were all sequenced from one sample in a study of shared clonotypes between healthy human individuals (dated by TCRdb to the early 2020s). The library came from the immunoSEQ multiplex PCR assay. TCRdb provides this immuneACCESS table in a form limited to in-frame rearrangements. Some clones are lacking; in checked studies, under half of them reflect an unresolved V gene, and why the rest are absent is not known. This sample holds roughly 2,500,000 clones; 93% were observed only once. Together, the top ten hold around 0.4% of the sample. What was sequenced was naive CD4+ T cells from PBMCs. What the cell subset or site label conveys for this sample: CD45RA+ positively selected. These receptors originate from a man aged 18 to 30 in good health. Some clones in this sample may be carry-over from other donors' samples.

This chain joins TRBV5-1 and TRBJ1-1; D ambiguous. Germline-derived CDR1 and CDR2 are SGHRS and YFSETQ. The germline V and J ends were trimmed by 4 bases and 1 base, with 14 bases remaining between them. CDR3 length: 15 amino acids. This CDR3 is CASSPVAEGNTEAFF. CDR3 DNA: TGCGCCAGCAGCCCCGTGGCCGAAGGGAACACTGAAGCTTTCTTT.

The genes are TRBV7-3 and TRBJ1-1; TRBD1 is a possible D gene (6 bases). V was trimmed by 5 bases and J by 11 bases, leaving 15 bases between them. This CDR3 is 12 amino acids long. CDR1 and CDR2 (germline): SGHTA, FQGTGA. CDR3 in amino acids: CASSQSRGRAFF. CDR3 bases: TGTGCCAGCAGCCAAAGTCGGGGGCGGGCTTTCTTT.

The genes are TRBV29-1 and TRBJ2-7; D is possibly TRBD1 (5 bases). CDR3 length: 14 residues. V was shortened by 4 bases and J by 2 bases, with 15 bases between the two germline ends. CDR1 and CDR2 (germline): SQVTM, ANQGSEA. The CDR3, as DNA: TGCAGCGTTGGCACAAATGGACACACCTACGAGCAGTACTTC. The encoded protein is CSVGTNGHTYEQYF.

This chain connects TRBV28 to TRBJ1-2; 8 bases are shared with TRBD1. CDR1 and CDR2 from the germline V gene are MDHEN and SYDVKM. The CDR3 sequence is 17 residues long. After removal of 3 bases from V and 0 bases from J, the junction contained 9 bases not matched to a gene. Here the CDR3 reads CASSFGGGTGPNYGYTF. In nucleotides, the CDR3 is TGTGCCAGCAGTTTTGGGGGCGGGACAGGCCCTAACTATGGCTACACCTTC.

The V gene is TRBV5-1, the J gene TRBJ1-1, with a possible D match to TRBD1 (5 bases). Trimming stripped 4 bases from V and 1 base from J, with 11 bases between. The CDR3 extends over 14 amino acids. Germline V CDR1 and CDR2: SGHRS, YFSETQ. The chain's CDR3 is CASSTPDKNTEAFF. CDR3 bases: TGCGCCAGCAGCACGCCGGACAAGAACACTGAAGCTTTCTTT.

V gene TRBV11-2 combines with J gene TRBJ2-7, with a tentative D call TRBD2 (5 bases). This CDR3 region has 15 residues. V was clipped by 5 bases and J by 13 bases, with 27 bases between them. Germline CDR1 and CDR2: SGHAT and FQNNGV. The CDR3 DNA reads TGTGCCAGCAGCGCAGAGGGCCCCCTTTCCAGGTTTCTATACTTC. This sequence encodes CASSAEGPLSRFLYF.

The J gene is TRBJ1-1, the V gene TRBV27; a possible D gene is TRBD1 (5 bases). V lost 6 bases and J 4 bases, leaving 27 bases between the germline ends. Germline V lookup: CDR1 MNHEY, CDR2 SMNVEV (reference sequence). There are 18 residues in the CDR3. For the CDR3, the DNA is TGTGCCAGCAGCCTTCTCATTGACCGGGACCGAGTGGGCACTGAAGCTTTCTTT. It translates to CASSLLIDRDRVGTEAFF.

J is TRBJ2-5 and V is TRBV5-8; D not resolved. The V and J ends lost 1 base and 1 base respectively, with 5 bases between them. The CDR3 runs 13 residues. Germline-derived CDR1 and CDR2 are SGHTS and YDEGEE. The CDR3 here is CASSLKGQETQYF. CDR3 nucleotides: TGTGCCAGCAGCTTGAAGGGCCAAGAGACCCAGTACTTC.

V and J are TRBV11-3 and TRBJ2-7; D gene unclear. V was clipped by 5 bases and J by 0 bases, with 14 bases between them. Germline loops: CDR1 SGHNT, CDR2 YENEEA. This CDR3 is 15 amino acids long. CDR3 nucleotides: TGTGCCAGCAGCCAAGGTTTTTCGAGCTCCTACGAGCAGTACTTC. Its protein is CASSQGFSSSYEQYF. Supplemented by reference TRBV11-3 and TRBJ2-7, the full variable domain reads EAGVVQSPRYKIIEKKQPVAFWCNPISGHNTLYWYLQNLGQGPELLIRYENEEAVDDSQLPKDRFSAERLKGVDSTLKIQPAELGDSAVYLCASSQGFSSSYEQYFGPGTRLTVT.

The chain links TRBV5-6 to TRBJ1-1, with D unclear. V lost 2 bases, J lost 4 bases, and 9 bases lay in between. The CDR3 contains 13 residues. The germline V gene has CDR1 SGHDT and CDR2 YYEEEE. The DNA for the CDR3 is TGTGCCAGCAGCTTCGGGATGAGCACTGAAGCTTTCTTT. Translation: CASSFGMSTEAFF.

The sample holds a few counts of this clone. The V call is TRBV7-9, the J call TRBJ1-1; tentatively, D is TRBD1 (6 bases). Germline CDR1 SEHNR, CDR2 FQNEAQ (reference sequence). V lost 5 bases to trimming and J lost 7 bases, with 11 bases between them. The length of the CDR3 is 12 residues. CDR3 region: CASSPGQHEAFF. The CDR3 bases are TGTGCCAGCAGCCCAGGACAGCATGAAGCTTTCTTT.

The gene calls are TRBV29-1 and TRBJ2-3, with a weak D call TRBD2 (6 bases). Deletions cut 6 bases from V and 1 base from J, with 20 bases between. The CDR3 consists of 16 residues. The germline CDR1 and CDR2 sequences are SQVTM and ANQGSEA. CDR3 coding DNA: TGCAGCGTCCTGGGCGGAGGGGAATGGGGCACAGATACGCAGTATTTT. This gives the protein CSVLGGGEWGTDTQYF.

The CDR3, as DNA: TGTGCCAGCAGGGTAGCGGGAGAGGGAGGAGAGACCCAGTACTTC. Its translation is CASRVAGEGGETQYF. The V gene is TRBV11-2, the J gene TRBJ2-5; 9 positions agree with TRBD2. V was pared by 6 bases and J by 4 bases, with 9 bases of the junction left unmatched. CDR1 is SGHAT and CDR2 is FQNNGV in the germline V gene. This CDR3 has 15 residues.

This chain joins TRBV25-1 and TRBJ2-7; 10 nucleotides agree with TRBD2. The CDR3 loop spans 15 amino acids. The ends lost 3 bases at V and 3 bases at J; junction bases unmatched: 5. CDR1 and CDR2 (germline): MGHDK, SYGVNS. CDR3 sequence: CASSDTSGTFYEQYF. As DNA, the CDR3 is TGTGCCAGCAGTGATACTAGCGGGACGTTCTACGAGCAGTACTTC.